This TCR beta chain appears in the sequencing data of a study of blood T cells in healthy people across ages (dated by TCRdb to about 2015). Describing the broader study: In model experiments, template switching captured roughly one uniquely barcoded TCR beta cDNA molecule for every two T cells. Using deep sequencing normalized with unique cDNA molecular identifiers, the study measured how TCR beta repertoire diversity changes with age. Donors were grouped into four age groups: young (average 16 years), middle-aged (39), aged (roughly 67) and long-lived (over 80). Donors of different ages were randomly distributed across sequencing lanes to avoid experimental bias. Two additional independent replicas of 1 million unique cDNA reads from the same blood draw were analyzed for two donors (one aged 18 to 29 and one aged 80 or older). On the study overall, not on this receptor specifically: The percentage of naive T cells measured by flow cytometry correlated strongly with observed TCR beta diversity. Conclusive comparison of naive and antigen-experienced compartments was prevented by the profiling of bulk unsorted PBMCs. As age increased, observed TCR beta diversity per million T cells dropped in a roughly linear way, and a significant reduction was already evident by age 40. Donor CMV infection status was unknown, potentially confounding age-related changes in expanded clonotypes. Compared with the aged group, more naive CD4+ T cells, fewer expanded clones and increased TCR diversity were shown by the long-lived group, suggesting age selection. Estimates of total diversity from one million sequenced T cells were regarded as lower bounds and underestimates.

This clonotype has more than one count but fewer than ten. The specificity of this receptor is unknown. Within one base of it there is no much larger clone, and no base qualities were kept. Receptor libraries were prepared by 5' RACE. TCRdb records Illumina HiSeq 2500 as the sequencer. A second 7 to 11 cycle PCR used a sample-barcoded 5' primer and a J-beta primer mix. A template-switch 5' adaptor carrying 12 random nucleotides introduced a unique molecular identifier onto each TCR beta cDNA molecule. Each sample yielded at least 2.5 million CDR3-containing paired-end reads. First-strand cDNA synthesis was performed from all RNA using the Mint cDNA synthesis kit, with priming by a TRBC-specific oligonucleotide. All cDNA was treated with uracil-DNA glycosylase and then went through a first 18-cycle PCR with the universal primers M1SS and BC2_uni_R. Under the source paper's analysis protocol: For normalization, 1 million high-quality reads, each with a distinct molecular identifier, were randomly selected from each sample. Reads with shared molecular identifiers were discarded instead of being binned into consensus sequences. MiTCR, set to a Q25 quality threshold and the strictest error-elimination algorithm, was used for CDR3 identification, clonotype clustering and error correction. A nonparametric unseen species model with Euler transformation was used to estimate lower-bound total TCR beta diversity. TCRdb reprocessed the public reads (quality trimming at Q25 with fastp, clone calling with MiXCR) and kept in-frame beta chains. Each entry merges the rows of one CDR3 protein and shows their most common DNA and genes. The authors' filters were not applied to this entry. The sample data list just over 1 million distinct CDR3 sequences, and 40% to 55% of these were observed just once. The ten largest clones add up to approximately 20% of the sample.

Reading from cysteine to phenylalanine, the CDR3 counts 19 amino acids. Here the CDR3 DNA is all that survives: 57 bases in frame from base 1. Germline trimming: 0 bases from V, 6 bases from J; junction bases outside gene matches: 16. The germline V gene provides CDR1 MNHEY and CDR2 SVGAGI. Systemically healthy Caucasian individuals from Russia, about 38 in total and aged roughly 6 to 100 years, were included as donors. Around 9.7 milliliters of peripheral blood were collected from each donor into EDTA-treated Vacutainer tubes. Ficoll-Paque density-gradient centrifugation was used to isolate PBMCs, with at least 7 million obtained per sample. Total RNA was extracted from PBMCs with Trizol reagent, with at least 6 micrograms obtained per sample. For every donor, flow cytometry on a PBMC aliquot measured the percentage of naive CD45RAhigh/CD27high T cells.

This chain is built from TRBV6-5 and TRBJ2-4; 8 nucleotides in the junction match TRBD2. Material for sequencing was blood. The clonotype originates from a woman aged 55-75 years in good health. The nucleotides are TGTGCCAGCAGTTACTCGTTGGCGCGGGAGGTGGCGTTTAGAAACATTCAGTACTTC. Translated, it reads CASSYSLAREVAFRNIQYF.